These 14 T cell receptor beta chains were sequenced from one sample in a study of T cells in Graves' hyperthyroidism and ophthalmopathy. RNA transcripts gave rise to amplified TCR beta CDR3 regions. The HTBI primer set served for first-round RT-PCR of the TCR CDR3. MiXCR, applied by TCRdb to the multiplex PCR reads, yields one record per CDR3 protein. The sample includes fewer than 650,000 distinct CDR3 sequences, 14% of them seen just once. The sequenced sample was blood. The receptor source for this set is a young woman with Graves' hyperthyroidism that later progressed to Graves' ophthalmopathy.

This chain uses TRBV30 with TRBJ2-3, with D possibly TRBD2 on 6 matching bases. V was cut by 0 bases and J by 3 bases, with 16 bases left in between. The CDR3 has 16 residues. The germline gives CDR1 GTSNPN, CDR2 SVGIG (reference sequence). This CDR3 is CAWSVMGGGGTDTQYF. Here the CDR3 DNA reads TGTGCCTGGAGTGTAATGGGGGGAGGAGGTACAGATACGCAGTATTTT.

This clonotype was counted many times. The chain carries TRBV29-1 and TRBJ2-5; D uncertain. CDR1 and CDR2 from the germline V gene are SQVTM and ANQGSEA. Trimming cost V 2 bases and J 5 bases, with 9 bases left between them. The CDR3 length is 12 residues. The CDR3 loop reads CSVESVGETQYF. DNA of the CDR3: TGCAGCGTTGAATCGGTTGGGGAGACCCAGTACTTC.

Many counts were recorded for this clonotype. The V gene is TRBV6-5, the J gene TRBJ2-3; TRBD1 aligns across 8 bases. The CDR3 totals 18 residues. CDR1 is MNHEY, CDR2 SVGAGI, per germline. V shed 2 bases and J 4 bases; nucleotides not matched to a gene: 14. CDR3 coding DNA: TGTGCCAGCAGTTACCCCGGACAGGGAGCGGGCACACCAGATACGCAGTATTTT. Protein: CASSYPGQGAGTPDTQYF.

There are a few counts of this clonotype. J is TRBJ2-4 and V is TRBV20-1, with D possibly being TRBD1 (6 bases). The CDR3 has 15 amino acids. In germline, CDR1 is DFQATT, CDR2 SNEGSKA (reference sequence). Trimming took off 5 bases at V and 1 base at J, with 15 bases between the two ends. The CDR3 coding sequence is TGCAGTGCTCAGGACTCCCAGGGGGCCAAAAACATTCAGTACTTC. Its protein is CSAQDSQGAKNIQYF.

J is TRBJ2-7 and V is TRBV5-1; tentative D call: TRBD2 (6 bases). V lost 2 bases, J lost 5 bases, and 14 bases lay in between. The V gene's germline CDR1 is SGHRS and CDR2 YFSETQ. This CDR3 is built from 14 residues. This CDR3 is CASSFTPGENEQYF. The CDR3 DNA is TGCGCCAGCAGCTTTACACCGGGAGAGAACGAGCAGTACTTC.

This clonotype was observed a handful of times. V gene TRBV11-3 combines with J gene TRBJ2-2; D ambiguous. The CDR3 has 14 residues. Trimming took off 5 bases at V and 3 bases at J, with 10 bases between the two ends. The germline gives CDR1 SGHNT, CDR2 YENEEA. For the CDR3, the DNA is TGTGCCAGCAGCCCCCTGTGGGACACCGGGGAGCTGTTTTTT. Translation gives CASSPLWDTGELFF.

On this clonotype itself: With a much larger clone just one base away, this may be a read error. The genes are TRBV27 and TRBJ2-7, with D unresolved. In germline, CDR1 is MNHEY, CDR2 SMNVEV (reference sequence). This CDR3 spans 13 amino acids. This CDR3 reads CVSSSSGGYEQYF. CDR3 nucleotides: TGTGTCAGCAGTTCCTCGGGTGGTTACGAGCAGTACTTC.

In this sample, this clonotype turned up many times. J is TRBJ1-3 and V is TRBV27; D call uncertain. V dropped 0 bases and J dropped 4 bases, with 4 bases sitting between them. Looked up from germline, CDR1 is MNHEY and CDR2 is SMNVEV (reference sequence). The CDR3 is made up of 13 amino acids. The CDR3 DNA follows: TGTGCCAGCAGTTTATCAGGAGGAAACACCATATATTTT. This codes for CASSLSGGNTIYF.

There are many counts of this clonotype. The genes are TRBV20-1 and TRBJ2-5; D is perhaps TRBD1 (6 bases). CDR3 length: 12 residues. Germline-derived CDR1 and CDR2 are DFQATT and SNEGSKA (reference sequence). V was cut by 5 bases and J by 2 bases, with 9 bases left in between. The CDR3 sequence is CSAGQQQETQYF. CDR3 bases: TGCAGTGCTGGACAGCAGCAAGAGACCCAGTACTTC.

This clonotype occurred once. The V and J genes are TRBV11-2 and TRBJ2-1; 9 bases line up with TRBD1. The CDR3 consists of 16 residues. The V and J ends lost 4 bases and 5 bases, in that order; junction bases with no gene match: 9. Germline-derived CDR1 and CDR2 are SGHAT and FQNNGV. The CDR3 bases are TGTGCCAGCAGCTCAGCTCCGGGACAGGGCCACAATGAGCAGTTCTTC. This translates into CASSSAPGQGHNEQFF.

This clonotype has ten or more counts. CDR3 in amino acids: CASRPARTGSYNEQFF. In DNA, the CDR3 is TGTGCCAGCAGGCCAGCCCGGACAGGGTCCTACAATGAGCAGTTCTTC. The rearrangement uses TRBV28 and TRBJ2-1; 8 nucleotides agree with TRBD1. The J segment lost 1 base and the V segment lost 6 bases, leaving 8 bases of the junction unmatched. The germline gives CDR1 MDHEN, CDR2 SYDVKM. The CDR3 runs 16 residues.

Many counts were recorded for this clonotype. J is TRBJ2-1 and V is TRBV6-2 or TRBV6-3, with a tentative D call TRBD2 (5 bases). This CDR3 comprises 11 residues. Germline CDR1 and CDR2: MNHEY and SVGEGT. The V gene lost 2 bases and the J gene lost 10 bases, with 6 bases spanning the gap. The CDR3 region is CASSYRGEQFF. In nucleotides, the CDR3 is TGTGCCAGCAGTTACCGGGGAGAGCAGTTCTTC.

The chain employs TRBV2 and TRBJ1-2, with 7 positions matching TRBD1. V was pared by 4 bases and J by 6 bases, with 11 bases of the junction left unmatched. The CDR3 is 15 residues long. Germline CDR1 reads SNHLY; CDR2 reads FYNNEI. The CDR3 DNA sequence: TGTGCCAGCAGTGGAGACAGGGACGGAGCAGATGGCTACACCTTC. Translated, it gives CASSGDRDGADGYTF.

There are many counts of this clonotype. The chain links TRBV2 to TRBJ2-1; no definite D call. CDR3 length: 13 amino acids. The germline V and J ends were trimmed by 4 bases and 7 bases, with 11 bases remaining between them. Germline CDR1 is SNHLY and CDR2 is FYNNEI. The chain's CDR3 is CASSGVGINEQFF. The CDR3 nucleotides are TGTGCCAGCAGTGGGGTGGGGATAAATGAGCAGTTCTTC.